This T cell receptor beta chain was observed in a study of cytotoxic CD8 clonotypes in ibrutinib-treated CLL. Study conclusions and caveats: Having risen at ibrutinib response, clonality had fallen back toward baseline by progression. Circulating CD8+ T-cell counts were tracked by baseline clonality, which exceeded that of age-matched healthy donors.

TCR beta library input comprised around 2.1 micrograms of genomic DNA from cryopreserved PBMCs. The CDR3 contains 16 residues. V lost 3 bases, J lost 14 bases, and 23 bases lay in between. Germline V lookup: CDR1 SNHLY, CDR2 FYNNEI. Depth targeted 1 in 200,000 to 1 in 1 million T cells, averaging approximately 9.3x coverage per clonotype. Sequencing was performed with immunoSEQ multiplex PCR; in TCRdb, only in-frame clones are kept and a portion is missing. In the table there are 140,000 to 150,000 clones, about three quarters of which are singletons. As regards this clone: The target antigen is unknown.

The source was PBMCs, collected after 24 months of ibrutinib treatment. The rearrangement uses TRBV2 and TRBJ1-6; no firm D call. The origin of this receptor is a human donor with chronic lymphocytic leukemia. This chain's CDR3 is CASSEWGGPLLGALHF. Written as DNA, the CDR3 is TGTGCCAGCAGTGAGTGGGGAGGGCCCCTCCTTGGAGCCCTCCACTTT.